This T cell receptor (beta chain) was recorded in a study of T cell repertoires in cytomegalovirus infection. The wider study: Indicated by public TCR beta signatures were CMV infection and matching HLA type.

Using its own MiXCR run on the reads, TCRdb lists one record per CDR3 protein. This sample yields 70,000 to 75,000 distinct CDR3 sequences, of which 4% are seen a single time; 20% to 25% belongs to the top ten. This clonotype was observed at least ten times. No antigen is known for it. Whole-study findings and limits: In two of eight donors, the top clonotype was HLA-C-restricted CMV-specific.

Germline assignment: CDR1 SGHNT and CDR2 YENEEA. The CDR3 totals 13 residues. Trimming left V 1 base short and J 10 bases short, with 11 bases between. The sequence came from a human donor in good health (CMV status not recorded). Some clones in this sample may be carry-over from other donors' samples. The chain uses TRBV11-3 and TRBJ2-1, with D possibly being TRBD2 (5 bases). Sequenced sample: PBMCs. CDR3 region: CASSLVGSGEQFF. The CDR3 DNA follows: TGTGCCAGCAGCTTAGTGGGCTCGGGGGAGCAGTTCTTC.